Below are 18 T cell receptor beta chains sequenced from a single sample in a study of T cell responses to AZD1222 COVID-19 vaccine. The table came from immunoSEQ multiplex PCR; TCRdb's copy has only in-frame clones and leaves some out. The sample holds roughly 26,000 clones, around 90% seen once. The sequencing here drew on peripheral blood, taken 28 days after the second AZD1222 dose. The receptors shown here come from an adult who received the AZD1222 COVID-19 vaccine.

This clone turned up a few times. This chain uses TRBV5-1 with TRBJ1-2; tentatively, D is TRBD1 (6 bases). V lost 4 bases to trimming and J lost 7 bases, with 14 bases between them. This CDR3 has 13 residues. Germline V gene lookup returns CDR1 SGHRS and CDR2 YFSETQ. The CDR3, as DNA: TGCGCCAGCAGCCCCTCGGGGGCGGTTGGCTACACCTTC. Translated, it gives CASSPSGAVGYTF.

The V and J genes are TRBV28 and TRBJ2-1; a possible D gene is TRBD2 (7 bases). Trimming took off 8 bases at V and 0 bases at J, with 11 bases between the two ends. Germline V lookup: CDR1 MDHEN, CDR2 SYDVKM. This CDR3 region has 14 residues. The CDR3 region is CASAGAPSYNEQFF. Here the CDR3 DNA reads TGTGCCAGCGCGGGGGCCCCCTCCTACAATGAGCAGTTCTTC.

The V and J genes are TRBV24-1 and TRBJ2-3, with TRBD2 matching over 13 bases. The CDR3 spans 18 residues. Germline values: CDR1 KGHDR, CDR2 SFDVKD. Trimming cost V 0 bases and J 0 bases; bases outside gene matches: 2. The CDR3 DNA is TGTGCCACCAGTGATTTGGGGGGACTAGCGGGGAGCACAGATACGCAGTATTTT. Amino acids: CATSDLGGLAGSTDTQYF.

The chain has TRBV7-2 and TRBJ2-7, with 10 bases fitting TRBD1. The CDR3 loop spans 15 amino acids. Per germline, CDR1 SGHTA and CDR2 FQGNSA. V shed 4 bases and J 4 bases; nucleotides not matched to a gene: 7. CDR3: CASSSGQGRLYEQYF. The CDR3 DNA follows: TGTGCCAGCAGCTCGGGACAGGGGAGGCTTTACGAGCAGTACTTC. The whole variable domain, remainder taken from reference TRBV7-2 and TRBJ2-7, is GAGVSQSPSNKVTEKGKDVELRCDPISGHTALYWYRQSLGQGLEFLIYFQGNSAPDKSGLPSDRFSAERTGGSVSTLTIQRTQQEDSAVYLCASSSGQGRLYEQYFGPGTRLTVT.

This clone was picked up one time. This chain links TRBV19 with TRBJ2-2; D is unclear. V lost 4 bases and J lost 0, with 12 bases in between. This CDR3 is built from 16 residues. Germline lookup yields CDR1 LNHDA and CDR2 SQIVND (reference sequence). The CDR3 spells CASSTQERANTGELFF. DNA of the CDR3: TGTGCCAGTAGTACTCAGGAACGCGCGAACACCGGGGAGCTGTTTTTT.

The V gene is TRBV5-1, the J gene TRBJ1-4, with a weak D call TRBD1 (5 bases). CDR3 length: 17 amino acids. V was shortened by 4 bases and J by 2 bases, with 18 bases between the two germline ends. CDR1 and CDR2 from the germline V gene are SGHRS and YFSETQ. This CDR3 is CASSTSGSGRTNEKLFF. The CDR3 region has the DNA TGCGCCAGCAGCACGTCAGGGTCTGGGAGGACTAATGAAAAACTGTTTTTT.

The V call is TRBV7-3, the J call TRBJ2-1; D uncertain. V was cut by 3 bases and J by 0 bases, with 9 bases left in between. Germline assignment: CDR1 SGHTA and CDR2 FQGTGA. This CDR3 spans 15 amino acids. In DNA form, the CDR3 reads TGTGCCAGCAGCTTGGATTTTAACTCCTACAATGAGCAGTTCTTC. This gives the protein CASSLDFNSYNEQFF.

The gene calls are TRBV6-2 or TRBV6-3 and TRBJ2-1; D might be TRBD2 (7 bases). V was trimmed by 1 base and J by 4 bases, leaving 14 bases between them. Germline lookup yields CDR1 MNHEY and CDR2 SVGEGT. The CDR3 has 16 residues. The CDR3 nucleotides are TGTGCCAGCAGTTACTACGGGGGGCCCCCGTACAATGAGCAGTTCTTC. Translation gives CASSYYGGPPYNEQFF.

This chain connects TRBV7-8 to TRBJ1-1; no firm D call. Germline loops: CDR1 SGHVS, CDR2 FQNEAQ. Between the trimmed V and J ends, which lost 2 bases and 2 bases, there was a span of 18 bases. There are 17 residues in the CDR3. The CDR3 region has the DNA TGTGCCAGCAGCTTAATCCCGGCGGTAAGAACTAACACTGAAGCTTTCTTT. This sequence encodes CASSLIPAVRTNTEAFF.

The rearrangement joins TRBV7-3 to TRBJ1-2; D remains unclear. Trimming shortened V by 2 bases and J by 6 bases, and 16 bases separated the two germline ends. The CDR3 length is 15 residues. The germline V gene encodes CDR1 SGHTA and CDR2 FQGTGA. CDR3 loop: CASSLPGFAFDGYTF. DNA for the CDR3: TGTGCCAGCAGCTTACCCGGGTTCGCATTCGATGGCTACACCTTC.

This clone was recorded a few times. The chain employs TRBV19 and TRBJ1-2; perhaps TRBD1 as D (5 bases). Germline CDR1 is LNHDA and CDR2 is SQIVND (reference sequence). This CDR3 comprises 12 residues. Trimming stripped 3 bases from V and 5 bases from J, with 7 bases between. The CDR3 region is CASSIGQYGYTF. The CDR3 DNA sequence: TGTGCCAGTAGTATTGGACAATATGGCTACACCTTC.

A single count supports this clone. This sequence joins TRBV6-2 or TRBV6-3 and TRBJ1-1; D is unclear. CDR1 is MNHEY and CDR2 is SVGEGT in the germline V gene. V lost 2 bases and J lost 7, with 8 bases in between. The CDR3 totals 12 residues. CDR3 DNA sequence: TGTGCCAGCAGTTACGCAGTTTATGAAGCTTTCTTT. This encodes CASSYAVYEAFF.

The chain joins TRBV28 to TRBJ1-5; tentative D call: TRBD1 (5 bases). Trimming stripped 5 bases from V and 0 bases from J, with 11 bases between. Germline values: CDR1 MDHEN, CDR2 SYDVKM. The CDR3 loop spans 15 amino acids. The DNA for the CDR3 is TGTGCCAGCAGTGTGGTTACAGGTAGCAATCAGCCCCAGCATTTT. Translation: CASSVVTGSNQPQHF.

The CDR3 is CASSRTSGGDYNEQFF. CDR3 nucleotides: TGTGCCAGTAGCCGGACTAGCGGGGGGGATTACAATGAGCAGTTCTTC. This chain links TRBV19 with TRBJ2-1; 15 nucleotides match TRBD2. Germline V gene lookup returns CDR1 LNHDA and CDR2 SQIVND (reference sequence). The V gene end was trimmed by 6 bases and the J gene end by 4 bases; junction bases not matched to a gene: 4. This CDR3 region has 16 residues.

The rearrangement uses TRBV7-9 and TRBJ1-5; 9 bases are a match to TRBD1. CDR3 length equals 14 residues. Per the germline V gene, CDR1 is SEHNR and CDR2 is FQNEAQ (reference sequence). V lost 5 bases, J lost 7 bases, and 6 bases stayed unmatched. The CDR3, as DNA: TGTGCCAGCAGCCTCGGGACAGGGTTACAGCCCCAGCATTTT. Residues: CASSLGTGLQPQHF.

The V gene is TRBV18, the J gene TRBJ1-6, with 7 bases aligning to TRBD1. CDR3 length equals 14 residues. Germline V gene lookup returns CDR1 KGHSH and CDR2 LQKENI. Germline trimming cut 6 bases from V and 10 bases from J; bases unmatched to any gene: 9. As DNA, the CDR3 is TGTGCCAGCTCGTCAAACAGGGGTAACTCACCCCTCCACTTT. Amino acids: CASSSNRGNSPLHF.

The rearrangement joins TRBV18 to TRBJ2-5, with a tentative D call TRBD2 (5 bases). Looked up from germline, CDR1 is KGHSH and CDR2 is LQKENI. The CDR3 runs 14 residues. Trimming took 0 bases from V and 4 from J, leaving 9 bases between them. The CDR3 nucleotides read TGTGCCAGCTCACCACCCAGCGGTGGAGAGACCCAGTACTTC. Its translation is CASSPPSGGETQYF.

A few counts support this clone. The J gene is TRBJ1-1, the V gene TRBV14, with D uncertain. V was shortened by 0 bases and J by 7 bases, with 12 bases between the two germline ends. CDR1 and CDR2 from the germline V gene are SGHDN and FVKESK. CDR3 size: 14 residues. The CDR3 is CASSQDYGKREAFF. CDR3 sequence (DNA): TGTGCCAGCAGCCAAGACTATGGTAAACGTGAAGCTTTCTTT.